A single sample gave rise to the 27 T cell receptor beta chains below, sequenced in a study of OX40 agonist ivuxolimab in advanced cancers. Assay: immunoSEQ multiplex PCR; the TCRdb copy retains only in-frame clones and omits some. The sample contains about 84,000 clones, more than 70% of which appear only once. Specimen: CD4+ or CD8+ T cells sorted from blood, collected in a trial of the OX40 agonist ivuxolimab. All receptors come from an adult with an advanced solid tumor such as melanoma, head and neck, liver or kidney cancer.

The chain employs TRBV11-3 and TRBJ2-1; 7 nucleotides align to TRBD2. The CDR3 loop spans 17 amino acids. The J segment lost 2 bases and the V segment lost 8 bases, leaving 15 bases of the junction unmatched. In germline, CDR1 is SGHNT, CDR2 YENEEA. The CDR3 bases are TGTGCCAGCGCCCCGGGAAGCGGGATAGGGACCTACAATGAGCAGTTCTTC. Amino acids: CASAPGSGIGTYNEQFF.

V and J are TRBV7-9 and TRBJ2-1; 11 positions agree with TRBD1. The germline V gene encodes CDR1 SEHNR and CDR2 FQNEAQ (reference sequence). V trimming: 5 bases; J trimming: 5 bases; junction bases outside the gene matches: 5. The CDR3 contains 15 residues. DNA for the CDR3: TGTGCCAGCAGCCCAGGACAGGGGGCCAACAATGAGCAGTTCTTC. This codes for CASSPGQGANNEQFF.

The chain is built from TRBV7-9 and TRBJ2-4, with D uncertain. Trimming cost V 1 base and J 10 bases, with 11 bases left between them. Germline CDR1 reads SEHNR; CDR2 reads FQNEAQ (reference sequence). The length of the CDR3 is 13 residues. The CDR3, as DNA: TGTGCCAGCAGCTTAGTCCAAAATGGGATTCAGTACTTC. This sequence encodes CASSLVQNGIQYF.

The V and J genes are TRBV5-6 and TRBJ2-1; no definite D call. Germline V gene lookup returns CDR1 SGHDT and CDR2 YYEEEE. CDR3 length: 13 residues. V was shortened by 4 bases and J by 4 bases, with 9 bases between the two germline ends. CDR3 sequence reads: CASSRNRYNEQFF. CDR3 bases: TGTGCCAGCAGCCGCAACCGATACAATGAGCAGTTCTTC.

The chain uses TRBV19 and TRBJ2-3, with TRBD1 matching over 7 bases. The germline V gene has CDR1 LNHDA and CDR2 SQIVND (reference sequence). The junction had 10 bases not matched to a gene; V was cut back by 7 bases and J by 6 bases. The CDR3 sequence is 14 residues long. The DNA for the CDR3 is TGTGCCAGTAACAGGGGCCCGGAAGAGGATACGCAGTATTTT. This translates into CASNRGPEEDTQYF.

V is TRBV18 and J is TRBJ2-6; tentative D call: TRBD2 (5 bases). The CDR3 totals 17 residues. Germline CDR1 KGHSH, CDR2 LQKENI. The V and J ends lost 2 bases and 1 base respectively, with 12 bases between them. CDR3 DNA: TGTGCCAGCTCACCATTGAAACGGGGTTCTGGGGCCAACGTCCTGACTTTC. Residues: CASSPLKRGSGANVLTF.

This chain connects TRBV28 to TRBJ2-7, with TRBD1 matching 8 bases. The CDR3 is 14 amino acids. V was clipped by 2 bases and J by 5 bases; unmatched bases: 5. The V gene's germline CDR1 is MDHEN and CDR2 SYDVKM. The CDR3 reads CASSLAGGKNEQYF. The CDR3 region has the DNA TGTGCCAGCAGTTTAGCAGGGGGCAAGAACGAGCAGTACTTC.

The chain recombines TRBV7-9 with TRBJ2-7; D is perhaps TRBD1 (5 bases). V was clipped by 5 bases and J by 7 bases, with 12 bases between them. The CDR3 runs to 12 residues. Germline values: CDR1 SEHNR, CDR2 FQNEAQ (reference sequence). CDR3 nucleotide sequence: TGTGCCAGCAGCCGAGACAGAGCGGAGCAGTACGTC. Translated, it gives CASSRDRAEQYV.

This clone was seen once. V and J are TRBV28 and TRBJ1-2; TRBD1 matches at 9 bases. This CDR3 contains 15 residues. V shed 4 bases, J shed 5 bases, and the junction held 8 bases outside the gene matches. Per germline, CDR1 MDHEN and CDR2 SYDVKM. The CDR3 sequence is CASSWGNRGLYGYTF. CDR3 nucleotide sequence: TGTGCCAGCAGTTGGGGAAACAGGGGGCTTTATGGCTACACCTTC.

The chain combines TRBV6-5 with TRBJ1-6, with a weak D call TRBD1 (5 bases). Between the trimmed V and J ends, which lost 6 bases and 2 bases, there was a span of 8 bases. CDR1 and CDR2 from the germline V gene are MNHEY and SVGAGI. This CDR3 region has 14 residues. This CDR3 reads CASSRTTYNSPLHF. Written as DNA, the CDR3 is TGTGCCAGCAGCCGGACAACCTATAATTCACCCCTCCACTTT.

V gene TRBV14 combines with J gene TRBJ2-7; 11 positions match TRBD2. The CDR3 loop spans 18 amino acids. V trimming: 0 bases; J trimming: 2 bases; junction bases outside the gene matches: 9. CDR1 and CDR2 from the germline V gene are SGHDN and FVKESK. CDR3 sequence: CASSQDSPSSGRTYEQYF. Here the CDR3 DNA reads TGTGCCAGCAGCCAAGATTCCCCCTCTAGCGGGAGGACCTACGAGCAGTACTTC.

The chain employs TRBV7-2 and TRBJ2-2; D possibly corresponds to TRBD1 (6 bases). CDR3 size: 16 residues. From germline, CDR1 is SGHTA and CDR2 FQGNSA. Trimming took 2 bases from V and 4 from J, leaving 14 bases between them. The CDR3 region is CASSLFGGFGTGELFF. CDR3 coding DNA: TGTGCCAGCAGCTTATTTGGGGGCTTCGGCACCGGGGAGCTGTTTTTT.

J is TRBJ1-4 and V is TRBV5-1, with 7 nucleotides matching TRBD1. This CDR3 contains 16 residues. Losses at the gene ends were 0 bases for V and 5 bases for J; bases not matched to a gene: 7. CDR1 is SGHRS and CDR2 is YFSETQ in the germline V gene. CDR3: CASSLAPGQLNEKLFF. For the CDR3, the DNA is TGCGCCAGCAGCTTGGCACCGGGACAGCTAAATGAAAAACTGTTTTTT.

This clone came up a few times. The CDR3 bases are TGTGCCAGCAGCGTAGGGACAGGTCTAGGAAATGAGCAGTTCTTC. It translates to CASSVGTGLGNEQFF. The genes are TRBV9 and TRBJ2-1, with TRBD1 identical over 7 bases. CDR1 is SGDLS, CDR2 YYNGEE, per germline. The V gene end was trimmed by 0 bases and the J gene end by 7 bases; junction bases not matched to a gene: 7. The CDR3 is 15 amino acids.

The DNA of the CDR3 is TGTGCCAGCAGCTTAGCCCGTATCGACAGGGGAAACGAGCAGTACTTC. It yields the protein CASSLARIDRGNEQYF. The chain has TRBV7-8 and TRBJ2-7, with 8 bases matching TRBD1. From germline, CDR1 is SGHVS and CDR2 FQNEAQ. The CDR3 has 16 amino acids. The V segment lost 0 bases and the J segment 5 bases; nucleotides outside the gene matches: 9.

This chain connects TRBV5-6 to TRBJ2-2; TRBD2 is a possible D gene (5 bases). Trimming pared 1 base from V and 3 bases from J, leaving 10 bases between. There are 15 residues in the CDR3. Germline V CDR1 and CDR2: SGHDT, YYEEEE. CDR3 sequence reads: CASSLRGMDTGELFF. CDR3 nucleotides: TGTGCCAGCAGCTTGAGAGGGATGGACACCGGGGAGCTGTTTTTT.

This clone has only one observation. The chain has TRBV7-8 and TRBJ2-3; the match to TRBD2 covers 11 bases. The germline V gene has CDR1 SGHVS and CDR2 FQNEAQ. The CDR3 spans 18 residues. The V and J ends lost 0 bases and 3 bases, in that order; junction bases with no gene match: 8. The CDR3 DNA sequence: TGTGCCAGCAGCTTAGCTAGCGGGGGGGCCGTTCGGACAGATACGCAGTATTTT. It codes for CASSLASGGAVRTDTQYF.

V and J are TRBV11-3 and TRBJ2-3; either TRBD1 or TRBD2 may fit D (5 bases each). Trimming cost V 1 base and J 5 bases, with 25 bases left between them. CDR3 length equals 19 residues. CDR1 SGHNT and CDR2 YENEEA come from the germline V gene. CDR3 DNA: TGTGCCAGCAGCTTAGTGTATTTGGTAGGATCATGGGGGAAAGATACGCAGTATTTT. Protein sequence: CASSLVYLVGSWGKDTQYF. Together with reference TRBV11-3 and TRBJ2-3, the CDR3 gives the full variable domain: EAGVVQSPRYKIIEKKQPVAFWCNPISGHNTLYWYLQNLGQGPELLIRYENEEAVDDSQLPKDRFSAERLKGVDSTLKIQPAELGDSAVYLCASSLVYLVGSWGKDTQYFGPGTRLTVL.

The rearrangement links TRBV2 to TRBJ2-3; weak D call: TRBD1 (6 bases). The V and J ends lost 6 bases and 7 bases respectively, with 14 bases between them. The germline CDR1 and CDR2 sequences are SNHLY and FYNNEI. This CDR3 comprises 13 residues. Written as DNA, the CDR3 is TGTGCCAGCAGCCCGCAGGGGTTGAATACGCAGTATTTT. It codes for CASSPQGLNTQYF.

This sequence joins TRBV27 and TRBJ2-7, with TRBD1 matching 9 bases. Unmatched junction bases numbered 14, after V lost 5 bases and J lost 3 bases. From germline, CDR1 is MNHEY and CDR2 SMNVEV (reference sequence). CDR3 size: 17 residues. The CDR3 coding sequence is TGTGCCAGCAGTAACCGGGACAGGGTTCTCGTGGGCTACGAGCAGTACTTC. This gives the protein CASSNRDRVLVGYEQYF.

This clone was seen just once. This sequence joins TRBV15 and TRBJ1-5; the D is unclear. Germline lookup yields CDR1 LNHNV and CDR2 YYDKDF (reference sequence). The CDR3 has 15 residues. The V and J ends lost 1 base and 0 bases respectively, with 7 bases between them. CDR3 residues: CATSRVGFSNQPQHF. CDR3 nucleotide sequence: TGTGCCACCAGCAGAGTGGGTTTTAGCAATCAGCCCCAGCATTTT.

The V and J genes are TRBV2 and TRBJ2-2, with D hard to call. CDR3 length: 13 amino acids. Germline V gene lookup returns CDR1 SNHLY and CDR2 FYNNEI. Trimming shortened V by 5 bases and J by 3 bases, and 7 bases separated the two germline ends. The CDR3 sequence is CASSSTHTGELFF. As DNA, the CDR3 is TGTGCCAGCAGTTCAACTCACACCGGGGAGCTGTTTTTT.

The chain recombines TRBV6-6 with TRBJ1-3; D gene ambiguous. The CDR3 has 11 amino acids. Trimming stripped 2 bases from V and 5 bases from J, with 1 base between. Germline values: CDR1 MNHNY, CDR2 SVGAGI (reference sequence). The CDR3 here is CASSYRNTIYF. The DNA for the CDR3 is TGTGCCAGCAGTTACCGAAACACCATATATTTT.

The CDR3 spells CASRTTGNNEKLFF. The CDR3 DNA reads TGCGCCAGCAGAACGACAGGGAATAATGAAAAACTGTTTTTT. The chain employs TRBV5-1 and TRBJ1-4; TRBD1 agrees at 7 bases. CDR3 length equals 14 residues. From germline, CDR1 is SGHRS and CDR2 YFSETQ. With V trimmed by 5 bases and J by 4 bases, 5 bases remained unmatched.

This chain uses TRBV5-1 with TRBJ1-2; D call uncertain. The V end lost 1 base, the J end lost 1 base, and 8 bases lay between the germline ends. Germline CDR1 is SGHRS and CDR2 is YFSETQ. The CDR3 has 14 amino acids. This chain's CDR3 is CASSLSRDNYGYTF. In DNA, the CDR3 is TGCGCCAGCAGCTTGTCAAGAGATAACTATGGCTACACCTTC.

This sequence joins TRBV4-1 and TRBJ2-7, with D possibly being TRBD2 (6 bases). This CDR3 has 14 amino acids. Per the germline V gene, CDR1 is MGHRA and CDR2 is YSYEKL. V was trimmed by 5 bases and J by 3 bases, leaving 14 bases between them. The CDR3, as DNA: TGCGCCAGCAGCTCGCCCGGGGGAGGCTACGAGCAGTACTTC. Amino acids: CASSSPGGGYEQYF.

The rearrangement links TRBV23-1 to TRBJ1-5, with D maybe TRBD1 (6 bases). TRBV23-1 is an ORF; its function is uncertain. V lost 0 bases to trimming and J lost 2 bases, with 8 bases between them. This CDR3 spans 15 amino acids. For the CDR3, the DNA is TGCGCCAGCAGTCAATCCAGGGGTCGCAATCAGCCCCAGCATTTT. The encoded protein is CASSQSRGRNQPQHF.